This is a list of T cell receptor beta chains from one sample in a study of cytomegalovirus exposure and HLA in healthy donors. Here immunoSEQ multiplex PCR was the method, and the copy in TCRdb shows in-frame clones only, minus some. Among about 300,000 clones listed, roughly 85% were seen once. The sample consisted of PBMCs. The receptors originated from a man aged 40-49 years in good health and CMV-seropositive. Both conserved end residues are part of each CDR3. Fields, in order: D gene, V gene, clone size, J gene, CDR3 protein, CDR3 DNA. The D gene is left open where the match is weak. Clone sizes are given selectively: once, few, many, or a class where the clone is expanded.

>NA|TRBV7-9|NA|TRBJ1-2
CASSSQGKDGYTF
TGTGCCAGCAGCTCTCAGGGGAAGGATGGCTACACCTTC
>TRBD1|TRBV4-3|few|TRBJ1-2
CASSQDPRGLNYGYTF
TGCGCCAGCAGCCAAGATCCCAGGGGGCTCAACTATGGCTACACCTTC
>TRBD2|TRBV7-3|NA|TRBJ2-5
CASSPTGLGNMQETQYF
TGTGCCAGCAGCCCGACGGGACTAGGGAACATGCAAGAGACCCAGTACTTC
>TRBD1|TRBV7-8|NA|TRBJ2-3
CASSKGAITDTQYF
TGTGCCAGCAGCAAGGGGGCTATCACAGATACGCAGTATTTT
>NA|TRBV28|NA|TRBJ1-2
CASSLFSRGYTF
TGTGCCAGCAGTTTGTTTAGCCGGGGCTACACCTTC
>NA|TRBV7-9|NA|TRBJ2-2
CAAPPNGANTGELFF
TGTGCCGCCCCTCCGAACGGGGCGAACACCGGGGAGCTGTTTTTT
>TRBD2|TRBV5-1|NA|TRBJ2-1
CASSWGGNEQFF
TGCGCCAGCAGTTGGGGGGGGAATGAGCAGTTCTTC
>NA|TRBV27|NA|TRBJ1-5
CASSNRNQPQHF
TGTGCCAGCAGTAACAGGAATCAGCCCCAGCATTTT
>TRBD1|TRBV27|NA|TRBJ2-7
CASSSGQGTNYEQYF
TGTGCCAGCAGTTCAGGACAGGGGACGAACTACGAGCAGTACTTC
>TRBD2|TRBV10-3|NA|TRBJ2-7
CAISSGTSGSRSSYEQYF
TGTGCCATCAGCAGCGGGACTAGCGGGAGTAGGAGCTCCTACGAGCAGTACTTC
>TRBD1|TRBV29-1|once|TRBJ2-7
CSGRVLVRGLGEQYF
TGCAGCGGCAGGGTTCTGGTCAGGGGGCTAGGTGAGCAGTACTTC
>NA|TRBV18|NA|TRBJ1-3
CASSPMPGSSGNTIYF
TGTGCCAGCTCACCAATGCCAGGAAGCTCTGGAAACACCATATATTTT
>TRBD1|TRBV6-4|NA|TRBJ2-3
CASARRDRVEDTQYF
TGTGCCAGCGCGAGACGGGACAGGGTTGAAGATACGCAGTATTTT
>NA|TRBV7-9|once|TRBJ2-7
CSSSLGTDEQYF
TGTTCCAGCAGCTTAGGGACTGACGAGCAGTACTTC
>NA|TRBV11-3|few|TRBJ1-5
CASSWGDGNQPQHF
TGTGCCAGCAGCTGGGGGGACGGCAATCAGCCCCAGCATTTT
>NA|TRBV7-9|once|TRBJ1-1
CSSSPQEEAFF
TGTTCCAGCAGCCCTCAGGAAGAAGCTTTCTTT
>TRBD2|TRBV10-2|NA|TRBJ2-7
CASSPGGAYEQYF
TGCGCCAGCAGCCCTGGGGGGGCCTACGAGCAGTACTTC
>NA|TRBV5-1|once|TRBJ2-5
CASSLAETQYF
TGCGCCAGCAGCCTGGCTGAGACCCAGTACTTC